This TCR beta chain was found in a study of vaccination and CD4 T cells after COVID-19. Study-level information: The stimulus for the cells was overlapping spike peptides derived from SARS-CoV-2, HCoV-NL63, HCoV-OC43 and HCoV-229E.

As for this clonotype: Antigen: not known.

Oncomine TCR Beta short-read sequencing was applied to DNA from cultured CD4+ T cells. Using its own MiXCR run on the PCR reads, TCRdb lists one record per CDR3 protein. The table shows about 14,000 distinct CDR3 sequences, with approximately 24% occurring only once. Treatment given: approximately 9-day PBMC culture with coronavirus spike peptide pools or control peptides (ViraFEST assay). ViraFEST expanded antigen-specific T cells with peptide pools, then sequenced TCRs. Peptide pools at roughly 10 ug/ml and IL-2 at 10 IU/ml were added to cultures of a few million PBMCs per well. The TCR was taken from a human donor who had recovered from COVID-19. Specimen: CD4+ T cells from blood, cultured in vitro, collected after SARS-CoV-2 vaccination.

The CDR3 protein is CASSSLRQGRTEAFF. CDR3 nucleotide sequence: TGTGCCAGCAGCTCTCTCCGACAGGGAAGAACTGAAGCTTTCTTT. This chain joins TRBV7-9 and TRBJ1-1, with 7 nucleotides matching TRBD1. The germline V gene encodes CDR1 SEHNR and CDR2 FQNEAQ (reference sequence). The CDR3 loop spans 15 amino acids. J lost 5 bases, V lost 4 bases, and 10 bases had no gene match.